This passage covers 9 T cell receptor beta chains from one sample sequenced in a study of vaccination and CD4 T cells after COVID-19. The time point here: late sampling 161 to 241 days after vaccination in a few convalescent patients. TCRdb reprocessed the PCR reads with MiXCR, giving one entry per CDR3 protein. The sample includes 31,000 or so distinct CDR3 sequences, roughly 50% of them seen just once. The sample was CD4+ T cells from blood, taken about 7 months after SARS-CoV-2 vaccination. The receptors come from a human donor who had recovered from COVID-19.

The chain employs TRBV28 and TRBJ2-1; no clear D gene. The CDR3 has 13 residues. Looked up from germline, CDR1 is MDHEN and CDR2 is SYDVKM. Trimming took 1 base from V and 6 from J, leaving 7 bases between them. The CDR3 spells CASSLSNLNEQFF. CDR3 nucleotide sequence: TGTGCCAGCAGTTTATCCAATCTCAATGAGCAGTTCTTC.

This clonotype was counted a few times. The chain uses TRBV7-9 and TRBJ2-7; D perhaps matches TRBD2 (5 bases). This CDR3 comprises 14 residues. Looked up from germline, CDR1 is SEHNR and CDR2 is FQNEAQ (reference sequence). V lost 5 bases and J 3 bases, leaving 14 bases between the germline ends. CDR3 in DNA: TGTGCCAGCAGCCACCCTGGAGAGGGCTACGAGCAGTACTTC. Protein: CASSHPGEGYEQYF. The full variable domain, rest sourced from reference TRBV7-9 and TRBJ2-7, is DTGVSQNPRHKITKRGQNVTFRCDPISEHNRLYWYRQTLGQGPEFLTYFQNEAQLEKSRLLSDRFSAERPKGSFSTLEIQRTEQGDSAMYLCASSHPGEGYEQYFGPGTRLTVT.

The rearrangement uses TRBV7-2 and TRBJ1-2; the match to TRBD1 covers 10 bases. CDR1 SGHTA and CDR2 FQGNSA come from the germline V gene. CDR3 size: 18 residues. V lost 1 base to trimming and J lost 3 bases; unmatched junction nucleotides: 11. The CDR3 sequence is CASSLVGPTGGRDYGYTF. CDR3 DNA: TGTGCCAGCAGCTTAGTAGGCCCGACAGGGGGCAGGGACTATGGCTACACCTTC.

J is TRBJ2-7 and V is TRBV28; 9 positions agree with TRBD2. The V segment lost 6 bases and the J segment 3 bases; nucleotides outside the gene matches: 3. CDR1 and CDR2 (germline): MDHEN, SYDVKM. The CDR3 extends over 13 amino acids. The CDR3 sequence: CASRSSGSYEQYF. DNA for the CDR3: TGTGCCAGCAGGAGTAGCGGGAGCTACGAGCAGTACTTC.

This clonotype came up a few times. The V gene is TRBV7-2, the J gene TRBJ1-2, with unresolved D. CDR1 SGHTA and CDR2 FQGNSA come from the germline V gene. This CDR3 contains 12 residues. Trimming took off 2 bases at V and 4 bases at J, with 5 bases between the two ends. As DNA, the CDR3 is TGTGCCAGCAGCTTAAGCAGCTATGGCTACACCTTC. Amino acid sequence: CASSLSSYGYTF. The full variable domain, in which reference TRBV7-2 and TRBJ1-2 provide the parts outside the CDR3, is GAGVSQSPSNKVTEKGKDVELRCDPISGHTALYWYRQSLGQGLEFLIYFQGNSAPDKSGLPSDRFSAERTGGSVSTLTIQRTQQEDSAVYLCASSLSSYGYTFGSGTRLTVV.

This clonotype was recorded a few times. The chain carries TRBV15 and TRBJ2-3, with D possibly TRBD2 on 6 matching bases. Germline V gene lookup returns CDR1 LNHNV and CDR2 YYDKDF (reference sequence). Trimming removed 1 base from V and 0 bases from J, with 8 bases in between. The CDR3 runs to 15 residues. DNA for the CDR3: TGTGCCACCAGCAGAGCCGGGACTAGCACAGATACGCAGTATTTT. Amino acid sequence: CATSRAGTSTDTQYF.

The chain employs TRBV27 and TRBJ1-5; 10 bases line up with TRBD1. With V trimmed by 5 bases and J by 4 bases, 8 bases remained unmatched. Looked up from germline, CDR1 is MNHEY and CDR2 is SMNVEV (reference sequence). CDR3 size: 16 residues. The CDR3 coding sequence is TGTGCCAGCAGTGCGTCGACAGGGGGCTGGAATCAGCCCCAGCATTTT. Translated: CASSASTGGWNQPQHF.

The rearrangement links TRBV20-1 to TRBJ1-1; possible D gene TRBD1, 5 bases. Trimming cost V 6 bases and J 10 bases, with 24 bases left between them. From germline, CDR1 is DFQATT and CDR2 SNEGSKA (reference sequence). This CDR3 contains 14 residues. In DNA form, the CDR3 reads TGCAGTGCAGGAGCGCAGGGAAGTTTAGAAAGAGCTTTCTTT. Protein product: CSAGAQGSLERAFF.

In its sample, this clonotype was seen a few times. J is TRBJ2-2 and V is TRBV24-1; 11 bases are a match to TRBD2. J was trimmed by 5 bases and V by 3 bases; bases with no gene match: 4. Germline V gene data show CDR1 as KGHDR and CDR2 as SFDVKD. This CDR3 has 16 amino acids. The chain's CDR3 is CATSDLAGGETGELFF. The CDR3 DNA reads TGTGCCACCAGTGATCTAGCGGGAGGTGAGACCGGGGAGCTGTTTTTT.